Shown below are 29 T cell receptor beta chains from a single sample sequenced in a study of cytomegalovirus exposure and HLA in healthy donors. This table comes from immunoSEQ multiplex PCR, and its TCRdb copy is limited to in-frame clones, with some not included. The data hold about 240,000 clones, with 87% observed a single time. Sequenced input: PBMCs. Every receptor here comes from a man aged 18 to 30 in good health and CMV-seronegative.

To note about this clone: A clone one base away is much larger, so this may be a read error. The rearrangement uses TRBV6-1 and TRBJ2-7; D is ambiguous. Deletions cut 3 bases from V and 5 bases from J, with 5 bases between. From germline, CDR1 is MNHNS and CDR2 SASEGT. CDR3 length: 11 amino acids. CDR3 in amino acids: CASSDLDEQYF. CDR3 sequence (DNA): TGTGCCAGCAGTGATTTAGACGAGCAGTACTTC.

CDR3 coding DNA: TGTGCCAGCAGCGTAAAACAGGGGATCGGCACAGATACGCAGTATTTT. Translation: CASSVKQGIGTDTQYF. This chain links TRBV9 with TRBJ2-3; 7 bases map to TRBD1. The CDR3 contains 16 residues. Unmatched junction bases numbered 6, after V lost 1 base and J lost 1 base. The V gene's germline CDR1 is SGDLS and CDR2 YYNGEE.

Here the CDR3 DNA reads TGTGCCAGCAGTGGTCTCTCCGAGCAGTACTTC. Translated: CASSGLSEQYF. The genes are TRBV6-1 and TRBJ2-7; D is unresolved. The CDR3 runs to 11 residues. V lost 4 bases, J lost 6 bases, and 7 bases lay in between. CDR1 MNHNS and CDR2 SASEGT come from the germline V gene.

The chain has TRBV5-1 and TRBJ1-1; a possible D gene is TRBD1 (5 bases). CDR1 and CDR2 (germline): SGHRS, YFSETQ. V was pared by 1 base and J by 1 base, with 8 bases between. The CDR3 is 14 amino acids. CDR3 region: CASSLQGTNTEAFF. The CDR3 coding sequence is TGCGCCAGCAGCTTGCAGGGAACGAACACTGAAGCTTTCTTT.

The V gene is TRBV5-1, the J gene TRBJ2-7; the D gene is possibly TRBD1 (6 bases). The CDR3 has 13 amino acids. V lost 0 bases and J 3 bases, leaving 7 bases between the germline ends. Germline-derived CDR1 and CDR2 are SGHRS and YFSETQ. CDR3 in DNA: TGCGCCAGCAGCTTGGGGACAGACTACGAGCAGTACTTC. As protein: CASSLGTDYEQYF.

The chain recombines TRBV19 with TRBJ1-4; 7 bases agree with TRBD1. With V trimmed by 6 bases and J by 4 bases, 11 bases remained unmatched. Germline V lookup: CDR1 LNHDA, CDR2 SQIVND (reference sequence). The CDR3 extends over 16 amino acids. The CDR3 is CASSWNMGQLNEKLFF. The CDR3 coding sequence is TGTGCCAGTAGCTGGAATATGGGACAGCTTAATGAAAAACTGTTTTTT.

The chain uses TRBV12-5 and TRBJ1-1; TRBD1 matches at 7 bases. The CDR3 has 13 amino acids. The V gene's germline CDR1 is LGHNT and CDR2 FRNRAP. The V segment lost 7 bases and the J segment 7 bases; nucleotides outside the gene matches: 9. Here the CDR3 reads CASAPRDSNEAFF. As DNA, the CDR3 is TGTGCTAGTGCCCCCCGGGACAGTAATGAAGCTTTCTTT.

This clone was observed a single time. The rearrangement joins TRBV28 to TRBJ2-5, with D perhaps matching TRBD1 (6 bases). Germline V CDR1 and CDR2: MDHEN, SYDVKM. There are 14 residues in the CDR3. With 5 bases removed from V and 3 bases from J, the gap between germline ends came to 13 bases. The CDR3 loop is CASSPQGREETQYF. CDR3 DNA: TGTGCCAGCAGTCCTCAGGGGAGAGAAGAGACCCAGTACTTC.

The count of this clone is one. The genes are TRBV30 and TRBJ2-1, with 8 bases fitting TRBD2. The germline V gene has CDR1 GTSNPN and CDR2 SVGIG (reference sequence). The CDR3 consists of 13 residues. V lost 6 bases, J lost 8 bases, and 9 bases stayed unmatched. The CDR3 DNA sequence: TGTGCCTGTTCTGCGGGGGGCCGGCATGAGCAGTTCTTC. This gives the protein CACSAGGRHEQFF.

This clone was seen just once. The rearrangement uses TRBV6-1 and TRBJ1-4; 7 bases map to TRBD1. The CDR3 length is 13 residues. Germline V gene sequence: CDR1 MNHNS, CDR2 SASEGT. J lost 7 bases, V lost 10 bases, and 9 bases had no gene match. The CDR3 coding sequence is TGTGCCACCCAGGGGGGTTGGATTGAAAAACTGTTTTTT. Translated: CATQGGWIEKLFF.

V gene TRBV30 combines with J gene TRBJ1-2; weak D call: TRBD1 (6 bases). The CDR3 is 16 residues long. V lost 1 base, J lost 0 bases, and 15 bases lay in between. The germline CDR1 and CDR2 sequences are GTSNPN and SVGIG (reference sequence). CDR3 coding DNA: TGTGCCTGGAGTGAAGGGACATCTGGGACTAACTATGGCTACACCTTC. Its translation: CAWSEGTSGTNYGYTF.

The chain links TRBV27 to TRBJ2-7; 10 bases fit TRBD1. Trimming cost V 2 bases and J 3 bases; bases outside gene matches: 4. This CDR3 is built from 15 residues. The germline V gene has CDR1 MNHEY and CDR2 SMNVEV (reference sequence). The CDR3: CASSLRDRGLYEQYF. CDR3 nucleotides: TGTGCCAGCAGTTTACGGGACAGGGGTCTCTACGAGCAGTACTTC.

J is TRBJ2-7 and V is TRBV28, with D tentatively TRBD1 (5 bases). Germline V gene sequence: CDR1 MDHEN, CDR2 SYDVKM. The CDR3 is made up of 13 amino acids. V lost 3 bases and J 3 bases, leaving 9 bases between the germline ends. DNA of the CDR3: TGTGCCAGCAGTTTGGGGCGAGTCTACGAGCAGTACTTC. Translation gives CASSLGRVYEQYF.

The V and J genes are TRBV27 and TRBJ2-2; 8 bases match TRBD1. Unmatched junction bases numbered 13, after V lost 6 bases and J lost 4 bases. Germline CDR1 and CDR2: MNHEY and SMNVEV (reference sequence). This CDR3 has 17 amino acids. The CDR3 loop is CASSVFLRTGSTGELFF. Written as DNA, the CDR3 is TGTGCCAGCAGCGTCTTCCTTCGGACAGGGAGCACCGGGGAGCTGTTTTTT.

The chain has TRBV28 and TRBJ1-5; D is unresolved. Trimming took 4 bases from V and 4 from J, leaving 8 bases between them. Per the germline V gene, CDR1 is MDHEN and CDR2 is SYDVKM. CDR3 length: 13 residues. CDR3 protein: CASSWASNQPQHF. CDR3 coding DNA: TGTGCCAGCAGTTGGGCGTCAAATCAGCCCCAGCATTTT.

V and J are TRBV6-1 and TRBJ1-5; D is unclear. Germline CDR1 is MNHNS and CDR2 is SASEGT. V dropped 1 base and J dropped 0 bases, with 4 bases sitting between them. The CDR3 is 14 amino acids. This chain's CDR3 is CASSEEYSNQPQHF. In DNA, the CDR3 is TGTGCCAGCAGTGAAGAATATAGCAATCAGCCCCAGCATTTT.

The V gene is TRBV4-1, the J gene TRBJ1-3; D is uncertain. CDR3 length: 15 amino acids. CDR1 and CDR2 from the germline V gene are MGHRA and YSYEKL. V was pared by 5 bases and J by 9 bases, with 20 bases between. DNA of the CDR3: TGCGCCAGCAGCGAAACCGGGAACGTTGGTGGCACCATATATTTT. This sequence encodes CASSETGNVGGTIYF.

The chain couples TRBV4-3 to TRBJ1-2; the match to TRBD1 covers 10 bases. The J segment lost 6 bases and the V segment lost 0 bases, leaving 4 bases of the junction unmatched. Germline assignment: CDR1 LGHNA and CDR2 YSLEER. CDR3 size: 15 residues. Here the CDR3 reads CASSQDPGQGDGYTF. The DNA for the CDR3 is TGCGCCAGCAGCCAAGATCCCGGACAGGGGGATGGCTACACCTTC.

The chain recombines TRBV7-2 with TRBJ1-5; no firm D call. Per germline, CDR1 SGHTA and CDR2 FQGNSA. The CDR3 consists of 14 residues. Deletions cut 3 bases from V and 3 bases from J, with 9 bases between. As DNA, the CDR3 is TGTGCCAGCAGCTTCAACGGGATCAATCAGCCCCAGCATTTT. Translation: CASSFNGINQPQHF.

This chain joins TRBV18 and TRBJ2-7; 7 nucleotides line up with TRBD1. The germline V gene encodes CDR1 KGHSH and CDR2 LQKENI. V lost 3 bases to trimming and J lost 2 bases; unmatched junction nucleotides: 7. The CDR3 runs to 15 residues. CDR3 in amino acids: CASSPGQAYPYEQYF. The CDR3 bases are TGTGCCAGCTCACCCGGACAGGCGTACCCCTACGAGCAGTACTTC.

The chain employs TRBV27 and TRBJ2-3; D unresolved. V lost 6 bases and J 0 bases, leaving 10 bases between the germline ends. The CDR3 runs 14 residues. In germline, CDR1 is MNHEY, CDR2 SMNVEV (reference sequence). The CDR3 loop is CASSRSWSTDTQYF. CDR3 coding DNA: TGTGCCAGCAGCCGGAGTTGGAGCACAGATACGCAGTATTTT.

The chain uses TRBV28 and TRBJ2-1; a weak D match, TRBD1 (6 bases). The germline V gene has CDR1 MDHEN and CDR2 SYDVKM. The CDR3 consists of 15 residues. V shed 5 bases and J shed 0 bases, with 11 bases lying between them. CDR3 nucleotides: TGTGCCAGCAGTCCCTCGGACAGCTCCTACAATGAGCAGTTCTTC. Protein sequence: CASSPSDSSYNEQFF.

CDR3 DNA: TGTGCCAGTAGAAAGGACAGGGTCAATGAGCAGTTCTTC. Protein: CASRKDRVNEQFF. V gene TRBV19 combines with J gene TRBJ2-1; 8 positions agree with TRBD1. Per the germline V gene, CDR1 is LNHDA and CDR2 is SQIVND (reference sequence). With V trimmed by 6 bases and J by 6 bases, 4 bases remained unmatched. This CDR3 is 13 amino acids long.

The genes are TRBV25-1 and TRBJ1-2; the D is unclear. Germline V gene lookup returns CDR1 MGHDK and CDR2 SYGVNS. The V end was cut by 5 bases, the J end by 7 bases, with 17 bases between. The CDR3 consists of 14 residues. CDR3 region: CASSSQTEFGGYTF. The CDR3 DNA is TGTGCCAGCAGTTCCCAAACAGAGTTCGGTGGCTACACCTTC.

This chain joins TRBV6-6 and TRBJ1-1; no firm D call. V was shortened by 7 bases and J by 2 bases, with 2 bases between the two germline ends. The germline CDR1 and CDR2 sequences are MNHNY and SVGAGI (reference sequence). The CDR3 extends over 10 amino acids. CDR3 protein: CASTNTEAFF. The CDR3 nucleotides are TGTGCCAGCACAAACACTGAAGCTTTCTTT.

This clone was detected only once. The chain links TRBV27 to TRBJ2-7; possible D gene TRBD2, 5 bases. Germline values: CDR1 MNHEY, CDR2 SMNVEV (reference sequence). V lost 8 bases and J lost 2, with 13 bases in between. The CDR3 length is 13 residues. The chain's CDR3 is CASGGGITYEQYF. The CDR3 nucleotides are TGTGCCAGCGGAGGCGGTATTACCTACGAGCAGTACTTC.

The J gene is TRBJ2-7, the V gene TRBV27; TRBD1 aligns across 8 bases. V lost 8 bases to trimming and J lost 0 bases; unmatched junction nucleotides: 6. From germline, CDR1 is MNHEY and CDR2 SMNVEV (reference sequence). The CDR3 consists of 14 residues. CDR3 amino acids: CASHGQGDSYEQYF. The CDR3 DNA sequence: TGTGCCAGCCACGGACAGGGTGACTCCTACGAGCAGTACTTC.

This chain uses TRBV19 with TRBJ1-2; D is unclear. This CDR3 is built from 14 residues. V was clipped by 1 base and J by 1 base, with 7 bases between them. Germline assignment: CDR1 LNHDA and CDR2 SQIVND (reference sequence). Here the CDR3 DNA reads TGTGCCAGTAGTATAGCCAGGAATAACTATGGCTACACCTTC. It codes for CASSIARNNYGYTF.

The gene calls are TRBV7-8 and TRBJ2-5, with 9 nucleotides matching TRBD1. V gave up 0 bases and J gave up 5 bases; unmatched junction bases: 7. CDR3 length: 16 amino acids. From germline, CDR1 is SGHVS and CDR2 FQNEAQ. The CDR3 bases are TGTGCCAGCAGCTTAGCTCGGACAGGGGTTTTCGAGACCCAGTACTTC. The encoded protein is CASSLARTGVFETQYF. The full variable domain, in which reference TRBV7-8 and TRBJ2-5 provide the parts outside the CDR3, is GAGVSQSPRYKVAKRGQDVALRCDPISGHVSLFWYQQALGQGPEFLTYFQNEAQLDKSGLPSDRFFAERPEGSVSTLKIQRTQQEDSAVYLCASSLARTGVFETQYFGPGTRLLVL.